Shown below are 5 T cell receptor beta chains from a single sample sequenced in a study of regulatory T cells in long-lasting Graves disease (dated by TCRdb to the early 2020s). The time point label of this sample denotes: persistent/refractory GD, antithyroid drugs over 5 years with positive TRAb. For both TCR sequencing and RNA sequencing, RNA was extracted from PBMCs using TRIzol. Library construction relied on multiplex PCR. TCRdb records Illumina HiSeq 4000 as the sequencer. To build TCR beta libraries, CDR3 regions were amplified by Arm-PCR using iRepertoire HTBI primers. Clones were called with MiXCR by TCRdb after fastp trimmed the public reads at Q25, and only in-frame beta chains were retained. Each entry is one CDR3 protein sequence, shown with its most common DNA and genes. This sample is represented by around 510,000 distinct CDR3 sequences; about a fifth of them were singletons. 7.8% of the sample belongs to the ten largest clones.

Sequenced here: peripheral blood mononuclear cells (PBMCs), sampled when the disease was refractory, from a patient treated with antithyroid drugs. These receptor sequences come from a female donor with Graves disease.

The chain recombines TRBV7-9 with TRBJ1-1; perhaps TRBD1 as D (5 bases). The germline V gene has CDR1 SEHNR and CDR2 FQNEAQ (reference sequence). Trimming stripped 5 bases from V and 2 bases from J, with 12 bases between. CDR3 length equals 14 residues. For the CDR3, the DNA is TGTGCCAGCAGCGAGGGGCTGCTTAACACTGAAGCTTTCTTT. Translated, it gives CASSEGLLNTEAFF. The full variable domain, in which reference TRBV7-9 and TRBJ1-1 provide the parts outside the CDR3, is DTGVSQNPRHKITKRGQNVTFRCDPISEHNRLYWYRQTLGQGPEFLTYFQNEAQLEKSRLLSDRFSAERPKGSFSTLEIQRTEQGDSAMYLCASSEGLLNTEAFFGQGTRLTVV.

The genes are TRBV20-1 and TRBJ2-2, with TRBD2 matching over 8 bases. CDR1 is DFQATT, CDR2 SNEGSKA, per germline (reference sequence). V dropped 6 bases and J dropped 2; count of bases not matched to a gene: 14. The CDR3 contains 17 residues. CDR3 sequence: CSAPRGSGMGNTGELFF. CDR3 nucleotide sequence: TGCAGTGCCCCCCGTGGTAGCGGGATGGGAAACACCGGGGAGCTGTTTTTT.

In this sample, this clonotype turned up many times. J is TRBJ1-1 and V is TRBV28; no reliable D call. The V gene's germline CDR1 is MDHEN and CDR2 SYDVKM. The ends were cut back, 7 bases at V and 5 bases at J, with 8 bases in the middle. The CDR3 is 11 amino acids. In DNA, the CDR3 is TGTGCCAGCACTGAAGAGACTGAAGCTTTCTTT. This gives the protein CASTEETEAFF.

The table lists this clonotype with many counts. This chain connects TRBV28 to TRBJ2-2; no definite D call. CDR3 length equals 12 residues. Germline V gene lookup returns CDR1 MDHEN and CDR2 SYDVKM. V lost 8 bases, J lost 4 bases, and 8 bases lay in between. CDR3 DNA: TGTGCCAGCCTTCTTGGCACCGGGGAGCTGTTTTTT. It encodes CASLLGTGELFF.

This clonotype has a count of ten or more. The chain has TRBV12-3 or TRBV12-4 and TRBJ1-2; D perhaps matches TRBD1 (5 bases). Trimming removed 6 bases at V and 8 bases at J, with 16 bases between. The CDR3 is made up of 13 amino acids. For the CDR3, the DNA is TGTGCCAGCAGGGCCTCGGACACCTCCGGCTACACCTTC. It encodes CASRASDTSGYTF.